The sequence of this TCR beta chain was determined in a study of glioma-infiltrating T cells after dendritic cell vaccination. Background on the study: Autologous tumor lysate-pulsed dendritic cell vaccination was given between the early 2000s and the early 2010s.

Measured with immunoSEQ multiplex PCR; TCRdb has only the in-frame clones, and not every one. The table lists about 82,000 clones, less than 90% of them singletons. V was clipped by 3 bases and J by 3 bases; unmatched bases: 9. Per the germline V gene, CDR1 is KGHSH and CDR2 is LQKENI. This CDR3 region has 16 residues. Described time point: after dendritic cell vaccination, including at tumor progression/relapse. Isocitrate dehydrogenase mutation was absent in all glioblastoma patients. This TCR was recovered from a human donor with glioblastoma. The chain links TRBV18 to TRBJ2-3; 7 bases are a match to TRBD1. The specimen comprised blood, sampled after dendritic cell vaccination. Written as DNA, the CDR3 is TGTGCCAGCTCACCCGAGGACAGGCCGGAGACAGATACGCAGTATTTT. This gives the protein CASSPEDRPETDTQYF. Based on the CDR3 plus reference TRBV18 and TRBJ2-3, the full variable domain is NAGVMQNPRHLVRRRGQEARLRCSPMKGHSHVYWYRQLPEEGLKFMVYLQKENIIDESGMPKERFSAEFPKEGPSILRIQQVVRGDSAAYFCASSPEDRPETDTQYFGPGTRLTVL.